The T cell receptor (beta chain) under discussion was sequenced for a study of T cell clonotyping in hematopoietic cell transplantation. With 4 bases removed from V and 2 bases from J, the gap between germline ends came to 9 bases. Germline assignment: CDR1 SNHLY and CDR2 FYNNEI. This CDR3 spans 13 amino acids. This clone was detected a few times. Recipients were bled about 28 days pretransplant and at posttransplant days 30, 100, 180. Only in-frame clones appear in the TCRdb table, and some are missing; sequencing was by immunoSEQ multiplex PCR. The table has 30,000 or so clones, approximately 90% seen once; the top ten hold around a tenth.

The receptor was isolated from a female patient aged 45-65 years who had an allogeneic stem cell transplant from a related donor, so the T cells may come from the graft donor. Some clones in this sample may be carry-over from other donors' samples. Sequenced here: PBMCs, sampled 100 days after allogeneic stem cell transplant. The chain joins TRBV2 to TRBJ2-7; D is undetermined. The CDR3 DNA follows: TGTGCCAGCAGTGCGGCCCTGGCCTACGAGCAGTACTTC. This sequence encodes CASSAALAYEQYF.